The present TCR beta chain was sequenced within a study of T cells in Graves' hyperthyroidism and ophthalmopathy. TCR beta CDR3 region amplification was performed from RNA transcripts. Using the HTBI primer set, a first-round RT-PCR was run on the TCR CDR3. A single record per CDR3 protein comes from TCRdb applying MiXCR to the multiplex PCR reads. The sample yields approximately 510,000 distinct CDR3 sequences, around 50% seen once. Unmatched junction bases numbered 7, after V lost 4 bases and J lost 5 bases. CDR1 is SNHLY and CDR2 is FYNNEI in the germline V gene. This CDR3 spans 15 amino acids. The sample taken for sequencing was peripheral blood or thyroid tissue (not recorded which). V gene TRBV2 combines with J gene TRBJ1-2, with 10 bases matching TRBD1. The source of this sequence is an adult woman with Graves' disease, either hyperthyroidism or ophthalmopathy (not recorded which). The CDR3 DNA reads TGTGCCAGCAGTGCCGACAGGGGGCTCTGGTATGGCTACACCTTC. Protein: CASSADRGLWYGYTF.